The rows below give T cell receptor beta chains drawn from one sample of a study of human T cells and chemical hapten exposure. TCRdb reanalysed the RACE reads using MiXCR and keeps one entry per CDR3 protein. The sample records some 300,000 distinct CDR3 sequences, 4.5% to 7% being singletons. The starting material was whole blood, obtained in connection with sensitization to the hapten diphenylcyclopropenone (DPC). These receptors all come from a woman under 30 with alopecia areata. Some clones in this sample may be carry-over from other donors' samples. The CDR3 runs from the conserved cysteine through the conserved F or W. The order of the fields is V gene, J gene, clone size, D gene, CDR3 DNA, CDR3 protein. A D gene is named only where the DNA matches it firmly. Size tells how often a clone was seen (once, few, many) or the class of an expanded clone, and some rows leave it out.

TRBV27	TRBJ1-4	many	TRBD1	TGTGCCAGCACCAAAAGTCCGGGACAGGGTAATGAAAAACTGTTTTTT	CASTKSPGQGNEKLFF
TRBV13	TRBJ2-7	few	TRBD2	TGTGCCAGCAGCTACGTGACTAGCGGGGGATACGAGCAGTACTTC	CASSYVTSGGYEQYF
TRBV14	TRBJ2-7	-	-	TGTGCCAGCAGCCAAGTAACAGGGCACTACGAGCAGTACTTC	CASSQVTGHYEQYF
TRBV6-5	TRBJ2-5	few	TRBD2	TGTGCCAGCAGTTCTCGGACTAGCGGAGAGACCCAGTACTTC	CASSSRTSGETQYF
TRBV20-1	TRBJ2-3	many	TRBD2	TGCAGTGCTCCTTCGGTTAGCGGGGCCCTCCTAGGCACAGATACGCAGTATTTT	CSAPSVSGALLGTDTQYF
TRBV9	TRBJ2-3	-	-	TGTGCCAGCAGCAGAGCGGAACTAAGCACAGATACGCAGTATTTT	CASSRAELSTDTQYF
TRBV2	TRBJ2-5	-	-	TGTGCCAGTAGACAGGAGGAAGAGACCCAGTACTTC	CASRQEEETQYF
TRBV5-8	TRBJ2-1	many	TRBD1	TGTGCCAGCAGCCTGACAGGGTGGTACAATGAGCAGTTCTTC	CASSLTGWYNEQFF
TRBV4-3	TRBJ2-7	-	TRBD2	TGCGCCAGCAGCCAAGTACTAGCGGTTTCCTACGAGCAGTACTTC	CASSQVLAVSYEQYF
TRBV7-2	TRBJ1-3	many	TRBD1	TGTGCCAGCAGCTGGACCGGGACAGGGCTTGGAAACACCATATATTTT	CASSWTGTGLGNTIYF
TRBV6-5	TRBJ1-6	-	TRBD1	TGTGCCAGCAGTTACGGGACAGGGACTAATTCACCCCTCCACTTT	CASSYGTGTNSPLHF
TRBV10-3	TRBJ2-7	few	-	TGTGCCATCAGTGAGGGCTTATACTACGAGCAGTACTTC	CAISEGLYYEQYF
TRBV29-1	TRBJ2-2	few	TRBD2	TGCAGCGCCCTGACTAGCATCGCCGGGGAGCTGTTTTTT	CSALTSIAGELFF
TRBV5-1	TRBJ2-7	few	-	TGCGCCAGCAGCTTGATTGGCTCCTACGAGCAGTACTTC	CASSLIGSYEQYF
TRBV28	TRBJ2-7	-	TRBD1	TGTGCCAGCAGTTTATTCCCCGGACAGGGGGTTTCCTACGAGCAGTACTTC	CASSLFPGQGVSYEQYF
TRBV20-1	TRBJ1-5	many	TRBD1	TGCAGTGCTGACAGGGGGCTGAGCAATCAGCCCCAGCATTTT	CSADRGLSNQPQHF
TRBV7-8	TRBJ1-6	many	-	TGTGCCAGCAGCTTAACAGCCTATAATTCACCCCTCCACTTT	CASSLTAYNSPLHF
TRBV20-1	TRBJ1-5	many	TRBD1	TGCAGTGCTGTCAGGCAGGGGGCGAAACAGCCCCAGCATTTT	CSAVRQGAKQPQHF
TRBV15	TRBJ2-5	-	-	TGTGCCACCAGCAGAGGAATGGGGGAAGAGACCCAGTACTTC	CATSRGMGEETQYF
TRBV20-1	TRBJ1-5	many	TRBD1	TGCAGTGCCTGGGACAGAGAGGGCAATCAGCCCCAGCATTTT	CSAWDREGNQPQHF
TRBV27	TRBJ2-3	few	TRBD2	TGTGCCAGCAGTTCCTCTAGCGGGCTAAGGGCAGATACGCAGTATTTT	CASSSSSGLRADTQYF
TRBV28	TRBJ2-1	few	-	TGTGCCAGCAGTTCTCCCGGGCCAGACCCCTACAATGAGCAGTTCTTC	CASSSPGPDPYNEQFF
TRBV12-3/TRBV12-4	TRBJ2-7	few	-	TGTGCCAGCAGTTTTATCGGGGACTCGTACGAGCAGTACTTC	CASSFIGDSYEQYF
TRBV7-9	TRBJ1-2	many	TRBD1	TGTGCCAGCAGCCAACCCCTGGACAGGGGGGATTTGGGCTATGGCTACACCTTC	CASSQPLDRGDLGYGYTF